These 26 T cell receptor beta chains came from one sample sequenced in a study of control samples from healthy donors and cancer patients. Clones were read by immunoSEQ multiplex PCR, and TCRdb kept only the in-frame ones, dropping some. The data contain over 200,000 clones, approximately 80% of them seen just once; the ten biggest clones take up roughly 13%. The sample taken for sequencing was PBMCs. These TCRs come from a woman aged 55-75 years with lung cancer.

The chain links TRBV7-8 to TRBJ1-1, with 7 bases aligning to TRBD1. This CDR3 comprises 14 residues. The V gene end was trimmed by 3 bases and the J gene end by 1 base; junction bases not matched to a gene: 2. The germline V gene has CDR1 SGHVS and CDR2 FQNEAQ. The CDR3 sequence: CASSFDRANTEAFF. The CDR3 region has the DNA TGTGCCAGCAGCTTTGACAGGGCGAACACTGAAGCTTTCTTT.

This clone has only a few counts. The chain carries TRBV6-1 and TRBJ1-5, with 8 bases matching TRBD1. Losses at the gene ends were 2 bases for V and 9 bases for J; bases not matched to a gene: 6. CDR1 MNHNS and CDR2 SASEGT come from the germline V gene. The CDR3 extends over 14 amino acids. The CDR3 region has the DNA TGTGCCAGCAGTGAACTTCAGGGGGCTTGGCCCCAGCATTTT. Protein product: CASSELQGAWPQHF.

This clone came up a few times. CDR3 residues: CASSSHSGPADTQYF. The CDR3 nucleotides are TGTGCCAGCAGTTCGCATTCGGGCCCGGCAGATACGCAGTATTTT. The chain combines TRBV28 with TRBJ2-3; D remains ambiguous. Trimming pared 4 bases from V and 4 bases from J, leaving 15 bases between. Germline V gives CDR1 MDHEN, CDR2 SYDVKM. This CDR3 has 15 amino acids.

The V gene is TRBV4-1, the J gene TRBJ2-5; 7 positions match TRBD1. Germline V gene data show CDR1 as MGHRA and CDR2 as YSYEKL. V dropped 4 bases and J dropped 1; count of bases not matched to a gene: 0. The CDR3 is 13 residues long. CDR3 nucleotide sequence: TGCGCCAGCAGCCGGACAGGCCAAGAGACCCAGTACTTC. Protein product: CASSRTGQETQYF.

The V call is TRBV6-2 or TRBV6-3, the J call TRBJ2-1; 11 bases are a match to TRBD2. Per germline, CDR1 MNHEY and CDR2 SVGEGT. V lost 0 bases and J lost 9; bases outside the gene matches: 4. The CDR3 is 15 residues long. As DNA, the CDR3 is TGTGCCAGCAGTTACTCGACTAGCGGGATGAGTGAGCAGTTCTTC. It specifies CASSYSTSGMSEQFF.

The chain links TRBV9 to TRBJ2-3, with 8 bases fitting TRBD2. Germline CDR1 SGDLS, CDR2 YYNGEE. Trimming cost V 0 bases and J 1 base; bases outside gene matches: 1. The CDR3 sequence is 15 residues long. The CDR3 DNA reads TGTGCCAGCAGCGTAGCAGCGGGAGGCACAGATACGCAGTATTTT. Its translation is CASSVAAGGTDTQYF.

The chain has TRBV5-5 and TRBJ2-7; D uncertain. The ends were cut back, 0 bases at V and 2 bases at J, with 15 bases in the middle. The CDR3 is made up of 16 amino acids. Germline V gene data show CDR1 as SGHKS and CDR2 as YYEKEE (reference sequence). The CDR3 coding sequence is TGTGCCAGCAGCTTGGCGTTCGGCAGCTTGCCCTACGAGCAGTACTTC. Amino acid sequence: CASSLAFGSLPYEQYF.

V is TRBV18 and J is TRBJ1-2, with 9 bases that match TRBD1. CDR3 length: 15 residues. The trim removed 5 bases at V and 3 bases at J, leaving 7 bases unmatched. Germline values: CDR1 KGHSH, CDR2 LQKENI. DNA for the CDR3: TGTGCCAGCTCAGCGGGACAGGGAGTATACTATGGCTACACCTTC. This translates into CASSAGQGVYYGYTF.

V usage is TRBV4-1 and J usage is TRBJ1-5, with a possible D match to TRBD1 (5 bases). Trimming removed 3 bases at V and 15 bases at J, with 24 bases between. Germline V gives CDR1 MGHRA, CDR2 YSYEKL. This CDR3 comprises 15 residues. The CDR3 sequence is CASSHVGDGGTSLHF. In DNA, the CDR3 is TGCGCCAGCAGCCATGTGGGGGACGGTGGCACGTCCCTGCATTTT.

Remarks on this clone: Different DNA sequences within this sample yield the same CDR3. V usage is TRBV6-5 and J usage is TRBJ1-3; D not resolved. The V gene's germline CDR1 is MNHEY and CDR2 SVGAGI. The V end lost 5 bases, the J end lost 2 bases, and 13 bases lay between the germline ends. This CDR3 contains 15 residues. The CDR3 DNA is TGTGCCAGCAGTCCCCTGGGGAGTCCTGGAAACACCATATATTTT. It is translated as CASSPLGSPGNTIYF.

The chain is built from TRBV7-9 and TRBJ1-2; D is unresolved. Germline lookup yields CDR1 SEHNR and CDR2 FQNEAQ (reference sequence). This CDR3 has 15 residues. Trimming left V 3 bases short and J 8 bases short, with 19 bases between. The chain's CDR3 is CASSLDLVGFGGYTF. The DNA for the CDR3 is TGTGCCAGCAGCTTGGATCTCGTGGGATTTGGGGGCTACACCTTC.

This clone has only one observation. V gene TRBV2 combines with J gene TRBJ1-5, with a possible D match to TRBD1 (5 bases). The V gene lost 2 bases and the J gene lost 3 bases, with 11 bases spanning the gap. Germline CDR1 and CDR2: SNHLY and FYNNEI. This CDR3 is built from 15 residues. The CDR3 loop is CASSERGGINQPQHF. DNA for the CDR3: TGTGCCAGCAGTGAAAGGGGAGGGATCAATCAGCCCCAGCATTTT.

The chain combines TRBV14 with TRBJ1-2; D possibly corresponds to TRBD1 (5 bases). The CDR3 is made up of 13 amino acids. Deletions cut 6 bases from V and 5 bases from J, with 13 bases between. Germline CDR1 SGHDN, CDR2 FVKESK. The CDR3 DNA reads as TGTGCCAGCAGAACAGGCGGGAAGTATGGCTACACCTTC. It codes for CASRTGGKYGYTF.

The gene calls are TRBV7-8 and TRBJ1-1; D might be TRBD1 (6 bases). Trimming cost V 3 bases and J 1 base, with 12 bases left between them. This CDR3 region has 15 residues. The V gene's germline CDR1 is SGHVS and CDR2 FQNEAQ. The CDR3 reads CASSLEGVGNTEAFF. The CDR3, as DNA: TGTGCCAGCAGCTTGGAGGGGGTTGGGAACACTGAAGCTTTCTTT.

The rearrangement uses TRBV7-2 and TRBJ1-1; D is undetermined. CDR1 and CDR2 (germline): SGHTA, FQGNSA. The CDR3 runs 13 residues. V was clipped by 3 bases and J by 1 base, with 6 bases between them. The CDR3 nucleotides read TGTGCCAGCAGCTTCAACAGGAACACTGAAGCTTTCTTT. Translated: CASSFNRNTEAFF.

The chain carries TRBV6-6 and TRBJ1-5; perhaps TRBD1 as D (6 bases). Germline V lookup: CDR1 MNHNY, CDR2 SVGAGI (reference sequence). The CDR3 runs 16 residues. Trimming took 2 bases from V and 1 from J, leaving 12 bases between them. The DNA of the CDR3 is TGTGCCAGCAGTTACGGGGGCTCGCGGAGCAATCAGCCCCAGCATTTT. Encoded protein: CASSYGGSRSNQPQHF.

The rearrangement links TRBV7-9 to TRBJ2-5; a weak D match, TRBD1 (5 bases). Trimming shortened V by 3 bases and J by 2 bases, and 13 bases separated the two germline ends. Germline V lookup: CDR1 SEHNR, CDR2 FQNEAQ (reference sequence). The CDR3 is 15 amino acids. In nucleotides, the CDR3 is TGTGCCAGCAGCTTCCAGACAGAAGGTCAAGAGACCCAGTACTTC. Translation: CASSFQTEGQETQYF. Looking up the rest from reference TRBV7-9 and TRBJ2-5 gives the full variable domain: DTGVSQNPRHKITKRGQNVTFRCDPISEHNRLYWYRQTLGQGPEFLTYFQNEAQLEKSRLLSDRFSAERPKGSFSTLEIQRTEQGDSAMYLCASSFQTEGQETQYFGPGTRLLVL.

This clone was detected only a few times. The chain has TRBV19 and TRBJ2-5; the D gene is possibly TRBD1 (5 bases). Looked up from germline, CDR1 is LNHDA and CDR2 is SQIVND (reference sequence). The ends were cut back, 6 bases at V and 4 bases at J, with 15 bases in the middle. The CDR3 covers 14 residues. The CDR3 reads CASSEGRGLETQYF. In nucleotides, the CDR3 is TGTGCCAGTAGCGAAGGAAGGGGTTTAGAGACCCAGTACTTC.

The chain recombines TRBV9 with TRBJ2-1, with D uncertain. This CDR3 comprises 16 residues. V lost 4 bases and J lost 5, with 19 bases in between. CDR1 and CDR2 (germline): SGDLS, YYNGEE. The CDR3 region has the DNA TGTGCCAGCAGCCCCATGGGCAGCGCAGTCCACAATGAGCAGTTCTTC. This translates into CASSPMGSAVHNEQFF.

The rearrangement uses TRBV5-1 and TRBJ2-3, with 7 nucleotides matching TRBD2. Unmatched junction bases numbered 6, after V lost 4 bases and J lost 4 bases. Germline V gene data show CDR1 as SGHRS and CDR2 as YFSETQ. The CDR3 totals 14 residues. The CDR3 sequence: CASSRGEISDTQYF. The CDR3 DNA reads as TGCGCCAGCAGCCGGGGGGAAATTTCAGATACGCAGTATTTT.

Comments on this clone: Other DNA sequences of this sample code for an identical CDR3. The gene calls are TRBV27 and TRBJ2-2; unclear D gene. Trimming left V 4 bases short and J 2 bases short, with 2 bases between. Germline loops: CDR1 MNHEY, CDR2 SMNVEV (reference sequence). The CDR3 covers 12 residues. The CDR3 region is CASSYNTGELFF. CDR3 nucleotides: TGTGCCAGCAGTTATAACACCGGGGAGCTGTTTTTT.

The chain uses TRBV25-1 and TRBJ1-1, with D maybe TRBD1 (5 bases). Trimming stripped 3 bases from V and 6 bases from J, with 11 bases between. This CDR3 has 13 residues. CDR1 is MGHDK, CDR2 SYGVNS, per germline. CDR3 sequence: CASSDRQPSEAFF. The CDR3 DNA follows: TGTGCCAGCAGTGACCGACAGCCATCTGAAGCTTTCTTT.

This clone was seen more than once but under ten times. The V gene is TRBV7-9, the J gene TRBJ2-7; unclear D gene. With 1 base removed from V and 0 bases from J, the gap between germline ends came to 7 bases. The V gene's germline CDR1 is SEHNR and CDR2 FQNEAQ (reference sequence). This CDR3 is built from 14 residues. CDR3 amino acids: CASSLEAVSYEQYF. Here the CDR3 DNA reads TGTGCCAGCAGCTTAGAGGCGGTCTCCTACGAGCAGTACTTC.

This clone was observed once. The chain carries TRBV4-1 and TRBJ2-3; D remains ambiguous. V was cut by 0 bases and J by 5 bases, with 9 bases left in between. This CDR3 is 14 amino acids long. Germline lookup yields CDR1 MGHRA and CDR2 YSYEKL. This CDR3 reads CASSQDRGLDTQYF. The CDR3 nucleotides read TGCGCCAGCAGCCAAGATCGTGGCCTAGATACGCAGTATTTT.

The genes are TRBV5-1 and TRBJ2-7; 8 bases match TRBD1. The CDR3 length is 14 residues. The V and J ends lost 2 bases and 6 bases, in that order; junction bases with no gene match: 7. Germline assignment: CDR1 SGHRS and CDR2 YFSETQ. The CDR3 DNA is TGCGCCAGCAGCTTACAGGGGGACTTGGGCGAGCAGTACTTC. Encoded protein: CASSLQGDLGEQYF.

V and J are TRBV12-3 or TRBV12-4 and TRBJ1-6; D is ambiguous. This CDR3 is built from 13 residues. V lost 6 bases to trimming and J lost 8 bases, with 11 bases between them. The CDR3 spells CASSSTRDSPLHF. In DNA form, the CDR3 reads TGTGCCAGCAGCTCTACGCGAGATTCACCCCTCCACTTT.